The 22 T cell receptor beta chains listed next were all sequenced from one sample in a study of shared clonotypes between healthy human individuals. Sequencing was performed with immunoSEQ multiplex PCR; in TCRdb, only in-frame clones are kept and a portion is missing. The top ten hold 9.5% to 15% of the sample, which has roughly 500,000 clones, around 85% seen once. The sequenced sample was PBMCs. The receptors originated from a woman aged 35 to 49 in good health. Some clones in this sample may be carry-over from other donors' samples.

To note about this clone: Other DNA sequences of this sample code for an identical CDR3. The genes are TRBV5-1 and TRBJ2-7; no clear D. Between the trimmed V and J ends, which lost 0 bases and 3 bases, there was a span of 7 bases. This CDR3 has 13 amino acids. Germline CDR1 reads SGHRS; CDR2 reads YFSETQ. CDR3 sequence reads: CASSLVVSYEQYF. Here the CDR3 DNA reads TGCGCCAGCAGCTTGGTTGTCAGCTACGAGCAGTACTTC.

As to this clone: One end of the junction varies from germline; a read error may be responsible. The chain couples TRBV18 to TRBJ2-7; a possible D gene is TRBD1 (5 bases). Germline CDR1 and CDR2: KGHSH and LQKENI. This CDR3 is built from 13 residues. CDR3 in amino acids: CASSPQDSYEQYF. Here the CDR3 DNA reads TGTGCCAGCTCCCCACAGGACTCCTACGAGCAGTACTTC.

On this clone itself: It may be a read error: a sequence one base away is much more abundant. The chain couples TRBV7-6 to TRBJ2-2; perhaps TRBD2 as D (6 bases). The CDR3 is made up of 16 amino acids. Germline values: CDR1 SGHVS, CDR2 FNYEAQ. CDR3 bases: TGTGCCAGCAGCTTAATGGGCGGGACCAACACCTGGGAGCTGTTTTTT. The encoded protein is CASSLMGGTNTWELFF.

This clone was recorded many times. In the same sample, other DNA sequences code for this CDR3. The chain couples TRBV5-1 to TRBJ2-3; TRBD2 aligns across 13 bases. Germline CDR1 is SGHRS and CDR2 is YFSETQ. The CDR3 consists of 16 residues. J was trimmed by 0 bases and V by 4 bases; bases with no gene match: 2. CDR3 in DNA: TGCGCCAGCAGCGAGGGACTAGCGGGGAGCACAGATACGCAGTATTTT. Translation: CASSEGLAGSTDTQYF.

This chain links TRBV30 with TRBJ2-3; no definite D call. Between the trimmed V and J ends, which lost 5 bases and 3 bases, there was a span of 18 bases. This CDR3 has 15 amino acids. Germline CDR1 and CDR2: GTSNPN and SVGIG (reference sequence). The CDR3 sequence: CAWGLAGRGTDTQYF. CDR3 bases: TGTGCCTGGGGTCTGGCTGGAAGAGGAACAGATACGCAGTATTTT.

The chain recombines TRBV5-6 with TRBJ2-3; TRBD2 aligns across 9 bases. The CDR3 spans 14 residues. Germline values: CDR1 SGHDT, CDR2 YYEEEE. Germline trimming cut 2 bases from V and 3 bases from J; bases unmatched to any gene: 1. The CDR3 sequence: CASSLSGRTDTQYF. CDR3 in DNA: TGTGCCAGCAGCTTAAGCGGGAGGACAGATACGCAGTATTTT.

Points on this clone: Germline and junction disagree at one end, which may indicate a read error. V is TRBV28 and J is TRBJ2-3; the D gene is possibly TRBD1 (5 bases). This CDR3 has 15 residues. Germline V gene lookup returns CDR1 MDHEN and CDR2 SYDVKM. The CDR3 spells CASSLDGHSTDTQYF. CDR3 DNA sequence: TGTGCCAGCAGCCTCGACGGACATAGCACAGATACGCAGTACTTT.

V is TRBV20-1 and J is TRBJ1-1; D is uncertain. This CDR3 contains 11 residues. Deletions cut 6 bases from V and 6 bases from J, with 11 bases between. In germline, CDR1 is DFQATT, CDR2 SNEGSKA (reference sequence). Here the CDR3 reads CSATRGAEAFF. The CDR3, as DNA: TGCAGTGCGACGCGGGGTGCTGAAGCTTTCTTT.

About this clone: One base separates it from a far larger clone, so it is likely a read error. The gene calls are TRBV29-1 and TRBJ2-7; no clear D. The ends were cut back, 5 bases at V and 4 bases at J, with 15 bases in the middle. CDR1 is SQVTM and CDR2 is ANQGSEA in the germline V gene. CDR3 length equals 13 residues. The CDR3, as DNA: TGCAGCGTTTGCATGGCGGCCACTTACGAGCAGTACTTC. Translated, it gives CSVCMAATYEQYF.

This chain joins TRBV27 and TRBJ2-3; no clear D gene. Germline CDR1 is MNHEY and CDR2 is SMNVEV (reference sequence). The CDR3 has 13 amino acids. The ends were cut back, 1 base at V and 5 bases at J, with 7 bases in the middle. CDR3 nucleotides: TGTGCCAGCAGTTTATTCTGGGGAGATACGCAGTATTTT. Amino acids: CASSLFWGDTQYF.

Turning to this clone: The germline gene is not matched at one end of the junction; a read error may be the cause. This specimen includes other DNA sequences encoding the same CDR3. This chain links TRBV4-1 with TRBJ1-4; D unresolved. CDR1 MGHRA and CDR2 YSYEKL come from the germline V gene. There are 16 residues in the CDR3. The chain's CDR3 is CASSSLVRATNEKLLF. The CDR3 bases are TGCGCCAGCAGCTCACTGGTCCGTGCAACTAATGAAAAACTGTTGTTT.

The chain links TRBV2 to TRBJ1-4; D call uncertain. The germline V gene encodes CDR1 SNHLY and CDR2 FYNNEI. V lost 8 bases and J 3 bases, leaving 22 bases between the germline ends. This CDR3 contains 17 residues. CDR3 sequence: CASYPGRELRANEKLFF. The CDR3, as DNA: TGTGCCAGCTACCCGGGGAGAGAGCTTAGGGCTAATGAAAAACTGTTTTTT.

A note on this clone: A far larger clone lies a single base away; this is likely a read error. J is TRBJ2-2 and V is TRBV6-4; tentative D call: TRBD2 (5 bases). The CDR3 is made up of 15 amino acids. Per germline, CDR1 MRHNA and CDR2 SNTAGT. The V and J ends lost 0 bases and 4 bases respectively, with 9 bases between them. For the CDR3, the DNA is TGTGCCAGCAGTGACTCTGGGGAGAGCACCGGGGAGCTGTTTTTT. Protein: CASSDSGESTGELFF.

This clone was counted ten times or more. The V call is TRBV30, the J call TRBJ1-4, with 11 bases identical to TRBD1. The CDR3 has 16 residues. Losses at the gene ends were 7 bases for V and 7 bases for J; bases not matched to a gene: 14. CDR1 is GTSNPN and CDR2 is SVGIG in the germline V gene (reference sequence). The chain's CDR3 is CAFSTGTGGIGEKLFF. CDR3 in DNA: TGTGCCTTTTCTACCGGGACAGGGGGGATTGGTGAAAAACTGTTTTTT.

This clone has a single count. The chain employs TRBV11-2 and TRBJ2-1, with D maybe TRBD2 (5 bases). V lost 1 base to trimming and J lost 4 bases, with 11 bases between them. Germline V gives CDR1 SGHAT, CDR2 FQNNGV. This CDR3 is built from 15 residues. CDR3 loop: CASSLVTGIYNEQFF. CDR3 DNA sequence: TGTGCCAGCAGCTTAGTCACGGGAATTTACAATGAGCAGTTCTTC.

The DNA of the CDR3 is TGTGCCATCAGTGAGTCGGGGACAGTCTATGGCTACACCTTC. Its translation: CAISESGTVYGYTF. The chain combines TRBV10-3 with TRBJ1-2; 7 nucleotides match TRBD1. The germline V gene encodes CDR1 ENHRY and CDR2 SYGVKD. V lost 0 bases to trimming and J lost 4 bases; unmatched junction nucleotides: 2. The length of the CDR3 is 14 residues.

V usage is TRBV6-4 and J usage is TRBJ1-5, with a possible D match to TRBD1 (5 bases). The CDR3 covers 14 residues. V was pared by 6 bases and J by 1 base, with 10 bases between. Germline CDR1 and CDR2: MRHNA and SNTAGT. In DNA form, the CDR3 reads TGTGCCAGCAGGTCGGGGCGAAGCAATCAGCCCCAGCATTTT. Protein sequence: CASRSGRSNQPQHF.

The chain links TRBV27 to TRBJ2-3; weak D call: TRBD2 (6 bases). The CDR3 runs 15 residues. Germline V CDR1 and CDR2: MNHEY, SMNVEV (reference sequence). V dropped 2 bases and J dropped 3 bases, with 12 bases sitting between them. CDR3 sequence: CASSLGAGKTDTQYF. In DNA, the CDR3 is TGTGCCAGCAGTTTAGGGGCGGGAAAGACAGATACGCAGTATTTT.

The rearrangement joins TRBV29-1 to TRBJ2-2; 11 nucleotides match TRBD2. Per germline, CDR1 SQVTM and CDR2 ANQGSEA. The length of the CDR3 is 15 residues. Trimming at V came to 7 bases and at J to 4 bases, leaving 8 bases not matched to a gene. CDR3 region: CSAYSGTSGTGELFF. Written as DNA, the CDR3 is TGCAGCGCGTACTCCGGGACTAGCGGCACCGGGGAGCTGTTTTTT.

This rearrangement joins TRBV18 to TRBJ1-2, with D perhaps matching TRBD1 (6 bases). CDR3 length: 15 residues. Deletions cut 5 bases from V and 3 bases from J, with 16 bases between. Looked up from germline, CDR1 is KGHSH and CDR2 is LQKENI. The CDR3 loop is CASSTGALGDYGYTF. The DNA of the CDR3 is TGTGCCAGCTCAACGGGGGCTCTGGGGGACTATGGCTACACCTTC.

J is TRBJ2-2 and V is TRBV28; D gene uncertain. There are 13 residues in the CDR3. Germline V gene lookup returns CDR1 MDHEN and CDR2 SYDVKM. The ends were cut back, 6 bases at V and 6 bases at J, with 11 bases in the middle. The CDR3 nucleotides read TGTGCCAGCAGGTGGAGTTCCGCCGGGGAGCTGTTTTTT. Translation: CASRWSSAGELFF.

The rearrangement joins TRBV5-5 to TRBJ1-2; 7 bases line up with TRBD1. Germline V lookup: CDR1 SGHKS, CDR2 YYEKEE (reference sequence). The CDR3 covers 15 residues. The V and J ends lost 4 bases and 0 bases, in that order; junction bases with no gene match: 6. Here the CDR3 reads CASSLGDRANYGYTF. DNA for the CDR3: TGTGCCAGCAGCCTCGGGGACAGAGCTAACTATGGCTACACCTTC.